The T cell receptor (beta chain) under discussion was sequenced for a study of blood T cell repertoires in COVID-19 (dated by TCRdb to about 2020). Study-wide context: Samples covering the acute and convalescent phases of COVID-19 were provided by collaborators in the United States, Italy and Spain. The repertoires were made available in a free public database intended to serve as a resource for research on the immune response to SARS-CoV-2. The sample metadata nearly always contained a de-identified subject ID, COVID-19 status, age in years and sex. The prospective study material was composed of cDNA or gDNA derived from T cells, B-cell-depleted T cells, or PBMCs. Subjects who had been exposed to COVID-19, were actively infected with it, or had recovered from it provided the deeply sampled blood TCRbeta repertoires that made up the dataset. The samples were drawn from the first 160 participants of the ongoing ImmuneRACE study and from 1,254 subjects provided by 6 global collaborators. Where HLA class I and class II types were available, the types were taken from metadata supplied by the sample provider, not from assay-based typing.

Regarding this clone: The target of this receptor is not known. No much larger clone is present one base from it, and per-base qualities are unavailable.

TCRbeta CDR3 regions were amplified from genomic DNA using the immunoSEQ Assay, a bias-controlled multiplex PCR. The authors' analysis ran thus. Nucleated cell counts per sample were estimated from amplification of reference gene primers within the assay. To quantify the absolute abundance of each unique TCRbeta CDR3 rearrangement, sequence reads were collapsed and filtered. For each sample, productive Simpson clonality was calculated as the square root of Simpson's diversity index across productive rearrangements. TCRdb stores this immuneACCESS table with in-frame sequences only. Part of the clones is absent; in the studies checked, under half of the shortfall reflects unresolved V genes, and no reason is known for the rest. The V and J calls and clone size were taken over from that table, and D and trimming were inferred from the DNA. The sample contains some 100,000 clones, less than 80% of them found a single time. About 2.3% of the sample goes to the ten largest clones.

The trim is 5 bases for V and 1 base for J, with a gap of 14 bases between the germline ends. Via the germline V gene (reference sequence), CDR1 is MNHEY and CDR2 SMNVEV. The CDR3 contains 15 residues, cysteine and phenylalanine counted. Only the CDR3 part of the read is kept: 45 bases, read in frame from the first base. Summary of the overall study and its limitations: How much clinical and demographic metadata was included differed by source and by participant, and the metadata was provided uncurated.

The collaborating institutions used their own protocols to collect whole blood in K2EDTA tubes. For TCRbeta analysis, collaborators shipped samples in one of three forms: frozen whole blood, isolated PBMCs, or DNA extracted from either of those sample types. The chain employs TRBV27 and TRBJ1-1; matching of 6 bases hints at TRBD1 as the D gene. The receptor's source is a man aged 50 to 60 with acute or convalescent COVID-19. Input material: peripheral blood. The CDR3 protein: CASSLQGLGNTEAFF. The base sequence is TGTGCCAGCAGTCTACAGGGTTTGGGGAACACTGAAGCTTTCTTT.